Listed below are T cell receptor beta chains from one sample, sequenced in a study of identical twins. TCRdb passed the 5' RACE reads through MiXCR, listing each CDR3 protein once. The table shows approximately 620,000 distinct CDR3 sequences, with roughly 8% occurring only once. The same data also contributed to another study, on yellow fever vaccine responses in identical twins.

Sequencing used PBMCs. The source is a woman under 30 in good health. The CDR3 runs from the conserved cysteine through the conserved F or W. The D gene is left open where the match is weak. Clone size is shown for a subset of rows, as once, few, many or a class of expanded clone.

d_call	clone_size	j_call	v_call	cdr3_aa	cdr3_nt
TRBD2	few	TRBJ2-7	TRBV3-1	CASSQREDPYEQYF	TGTGCCAGCAGCCAGCGGGAGGACCCCTACGAGCAGTACTTC
TRBD1	NA	TRBJ2-1	TRBV7-8	CASSSSGGDRVRGEQFF	TGTGCCAGCAGCTCAAGTGGGGGCGACAGGGTCAGGGGGGAGCAGTTCTTC
NA	few	TRBJ1-2	TRBV6-4	CASSDSPDRANYGYTF	TGTGCCAGCAGTGACTCCCCTGACAGAGCTAACTATGGCTACACCTTC
NA	NA	TRBJ1-1	TRBV6-5	CASSYLAGTEAFF	TGTGCCAGCAGTTACCTCGCCGGTACTGAAGCTTTCTTT
TRBD1	many	TRBJ1-6	TRBV20-1	CSARQIVVRTGPNEALHF	TGCAGTGCTAGACAGATCGTGGTTCGGACAGGCCCAAATGAAGCCCTCCACTTT
TRBD1	few	TRBJ2-2	TRBV7-9	CASSGGQEAGELFF	TGTGCCAGCTCCGGGGGACAGGAGGCCGGGGAGCTGTTTTTT
TRBD2	many	TRBJ2-5	TRBV9	CASSGSGLAEETQYF	TGTGCCAGCAGCGGATCGGGACTAGCGGAAGAGACCCAGTACTTC
TRBD1	NA	TRBJ1-2	TRBV2	CASSDSRGNYGYTF	TGTGCCAGCAGTGATAGCAGGGGGAACTATGGCTACACCTTC
TRBD1	NA	TRBJ2-5	TRBV20-1	CSAAPTGTALRYQETQYF	TGCAGTGCTGCACCTACCGGGACAGCCTTAAGGTACCAAGAGACCCAGTACTTC
TRBD2	many	TRBJ2-7	TRBV7-2	CASSLERGGSYEQYF	TGTGCCAGCAGCCTGGAGCGGGGGGGATCCTACGAGCAGTACTTC
TRBD2	NA	TRBJ2-1	TRBV11-2	CASSSIPLAGGGHNEQFF	TGTGCCAGCAGCTCCATCCCCCTAGCGGGAGGGGGGCACAATGAGCAGTTCTTC
TRBD2	NA	TRBJ2-5	TRBV2	CASRTSGIITETQYF	TGTGCCAGCCGGACTAGCGGGATCATCACGGAGACCCAGTACTTC
TRBD1	NA	TRBJ2-7	TRBV24-1	CATSDSWTGGSYEQYF	TGTGCCACCAGTGATTCATGGACAGGGGGAAGCTACGAGCAGTACTTC
NA	few	TRBJ2-3	TRBV7-3	CASRLGAGTDTQYF	TGTGCCAGCAGGTTAGGGGCCGGCACAGATACGCAGTATTTT
NA	many	TRBJ2-5	TRBV6-2/TRBV6-3	CASSYEAGRSIYETQYF	TGTGCCAGCAGTTACGAGGCGGGAAGGAGCATATACGAGACCCAGTACTTC
TRBD1	few	TRBJ2-2	TRBV12-3/TRBV12-4	CASSFRQGTGELFF	TGTGCCAGCAGTTTTAGACAGGGTACCGGGGAGCTGTTTTTT
NA	NA	TRBJ2-2	TRBV29-1	CSVVPLTGELFF	TGCAGCGTTGTACCCCTCACCGGGGAGCTGTTTTTT
NA	few	TRBJ2-1	TRBV9	CASSVVTSEQFF	TGTGCCAGCAGCGTAGTTACTAGTGAGCAGTTCTTC
NA	many	TRBJ2-1	TRBV24-1	CATSDFGAVYNEQFF	TGTGCCACCAGTGATTTCGGTGCGGTCTACAATGAGCAGTTCTTC
TRBD1	NA	TRBJ1-2	TRBV6-5	CASSSNDRGGGYTF	TGTGCCAGCAGTTCCAACGACAGGGGTGGTGGCTACACCTTC
NA	NA	TRBJ1-2	TRBV28	CASTPPGQGNYGYTF	TGTGCCAGCACCCCCCCGGGTCAGGGGAACTATGGCTACACCTTC
NA	many	TRBJ2-5	TRBV25-1	CASSENRGRGETQYF	TGTGCCAGCAGTGAAAACCGGGGGCGCGGGGAGACCCAGTACTTC
NA	few	TRBJ2-2	TRBV29-1	CSAERGTGELFF	TGCAGCGCGGAAAGAGGCACCGGGGAGCTGTTTTTT
TRBD2	many	TRBJ2-3	TRBV18	CASSPIAGGRTDTQYF	TGTGCCAGCTCACCAATAGCGGGGGGACGCACAGATACGCAGTATTTT
TRBD2	NA	TRBJ2-1	TRBV7-7	CASSPRDYMEQFF	TGTGCTAGCAGCCCGCGGGACTATATGGAGCAGTTCTTC
NA	NA	TRBJ2-2	TRBV4-3	CASSQVGSGGGLNTGELFF	TGCGCCAGCAGCCAAGTGGGTAGCGGTGGAGGGCTAAACACCGGGGAGCTGTTTTTT
NA	NA	TRBJ2-1	TRBV27	CASSLKTSGEQFF	TGTGCCAGCAGTCTGAAGACATCAGGAGAGCAGTTCTTC
TRBD1	many	TRBJ2-3	TRBV11-1	CASSSGQGFTTRTDTQYF	TGTGCCAGTTCATCGGGACAGGGATTTACGACGCGCACAGATACGCAGTATTTT
NA	many	TRBJ2-5	TRBV6-2/TRBV6-3	CASSLGRFETQYF	TGTGCCAGCAGTTTGGGGAGGTTTGAGACCCAGTACTTC
NA	NA	TRBJ2-2	TRBV6-5	CASSSTGPVTGELFF	TGTGCCAGCAGTTCTACAGGGCCGGTCACCGGGGAGCTGTTTTTT
NA	NA	TRBJ2-1	TRBV12-3/TRBV12-4	CASRHRDSYNEQFF	TGTGCCAGCAGGCACCGGGACTCTTACAATGAGCAGTTCTTC
NA	few	TRBJ2-7	TRBV7-9	CASSYPTGQTYEQYF	TGTGCCAGCAGCTACCCGACGGGACAAACCTACGAGCAGTACTTC
TRBD1	NA	TRBJ2-1	TRBV7-9	CASSARDRVNEQFF	TGTGCCAGCAGCGCGCGGGACAGGGTAAATGAGCAGTTCTTC
NA	many	TRBJ2-1	TRBV7-2	CASSLRDSKFYNEQFF	TGTGCCAGCAGCCTCCGGGACTCCAAATTCTACAATGAGCAGTTCTTC
NA	few	TRBJ2-7	TRBV24-1	CATSDLRGDEQYF	TGTGCCACCAGTGATCTGAGAGGGGACGAGCAGTACTTC
NA	many	TRBJ2-3	TRBV12-3/TRBV12-4	CASSLTLGTSIPDTQYF	TGTGCCAGCAGTTTAACGTTGGGGACCTCGATCCCAGATACGCAGTATTTT
TRBD1	few	TRBJ2-7	TRBV12-3/TRBV12-4	CASRGDSRYEQYF	TGTGCCAGCAGGGGGGACAGCCGCTACGAGCAGTACTTC
TRBD1	many	TRBJ2-6	TRBV29-1	CSVTGGQGANVLTF	TGCAGCGTCACAGGGGGGCAGGGGGCCAACGTCCTGACTTTC
TRBD2	few	TRBJ2-3	TRBV20-1	CSAQTSGGHSTDTQYF	TGCAGTGCGCAGACTAGCGGGGGACATAGCACAGATACGCAGTATTTT
TRBD2	few	TRBJ2-1	TRBV6-5	CASRTSVNEQFF	TGTGCCAGCAGGACTAGCGTGAATGAGCAGTTCTTC
NA	many	TRBJ1-5	TRBV5-1	CASSLDPEINQPQHF	TGCGCCAGCAGCTTGGATCCGGAGATCAATCAGCCCCAGCATTTT
NA	many	TRBJ1-1	TRBV12-3/TRBV12-4	CASSFGGRTEAFF	TGTGCCAGCAGTTTTGGGGGGCGGACTGAAGCTTTCTTT
NA	NA	TRBJ2-4	TRBV27	CASSLVGRSGNIQYF	TGTGCCAGCAGTTTAGTAGGGAGATCGGGCAACATTCAGTACTTC
NA	NA	TRBJ2-7	TRBV6-2/TRBV6-3	CASSYLQTYEQYF	TGTGCCAGCAGTTACTTACAGACCTACGAGCAGTACTTC
NA	many	TRBJ1-1	TRBV12-3/TRBV12-4	CASRSNTEAFF	TGTGCCAGCAGGTCGAACACTGAAGCTTTCTTT
NA	few	TRBJ2-3	TRBV12-3/TRBV12-4	CASSLGRASTDTQYF	TGTGCCAGCAGTTTGGGACGGGCAAGCACAGATACGCAGTATTTT
NA	NA	TRBJ2-7	TRBV6-1	CASTLDRYSYEQYF	TGTGCCAGCACCTTGGACAGATACTCCTACGAGCAGTACTTC
NA	many	TRBJ1-1	TRBV7-3	CASSPSGGRNTEAFF	TGTGCCAGCAGCCCCTCCGGGGGGCGGAACACTGAAGCTTTCTTT
NA	many	TRBJ2-2	TRBV5-6	CASSLFTNSNTGELFF	TGTGCCAGCAGCTTGTTCACCAATTCGAACACCGGGGAGCTGTTTTTT
NA	few	TRBJ2-3	TRBV4-1	CASSQDIRGWIDTQYF	TGCGCCAGCAGCCAAGATATCCGGGGGTGGATAGATACGCAGTATTTT
NA	few	TRBJ1-1	TRBV4-1	CASSQDSGFDTEAFF	TGCGCCAGCAGCCAAGATAGCGGTTTCGACACTGAAGCTTTCTTT
NA	NA	TRBJ2-7	TRBV3-1	CASSQDLVSSYEQYF	TGTGCCAGCAGCCAAGATCTTGTCAGCTCCTACGAGCAGTACTTC
NA	few	TRBJ1-1	TRBV10-3	CAISDWGSGTEAFF	TGTGCCATCAGTGATTGGGGGTCGGGCACTGAAGCTTTCTTT
NA	many	TRBJ1-2	TRBV5-1	CASSLGLGGFYGYTF	TGCGCCAGCAGCTTGGGTTTAGGAGGATTCTATGGCTACACCTTC
TRBD1	NA	TRBJ2-7	TRBV15	CATSMGQSYEQYF	TGTGCCACCAGCATGGGACAGTCCTACGAGCAGTACTTC